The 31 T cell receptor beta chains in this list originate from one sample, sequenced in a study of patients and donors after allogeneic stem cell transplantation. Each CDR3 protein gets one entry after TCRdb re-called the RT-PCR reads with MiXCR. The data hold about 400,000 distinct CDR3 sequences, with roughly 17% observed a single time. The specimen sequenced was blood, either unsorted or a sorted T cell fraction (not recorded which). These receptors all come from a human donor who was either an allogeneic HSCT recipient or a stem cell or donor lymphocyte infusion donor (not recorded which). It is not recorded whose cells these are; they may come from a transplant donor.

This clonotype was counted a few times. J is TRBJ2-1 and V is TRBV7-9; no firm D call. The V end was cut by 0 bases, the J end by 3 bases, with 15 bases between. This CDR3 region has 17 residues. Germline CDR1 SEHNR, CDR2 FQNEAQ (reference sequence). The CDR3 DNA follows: TGTGCCAGCAGCTTAGCGGCTAGTCGTTTTGGCTACAATGAGCAGTTCTTC. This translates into CASSLAASRFGYNEQFF.

CDR3 region: CSARVTGTGGFGYTF. The CDR3 DNA reads TGCAGTGCTAGAGTAACCGGGACAGGGGGCTTTGGCTACACCTTC. The genes are TRBV20-1 and TRBJ1-2, with 12 positions matching TRBD1. Germline V lookup: CDR1 DFQATT, CDR2 SNEGSKA (reference sequence). The CDR3 has 15 residues. With 1 base clipped from V and 7 bases from J, the junction kept 7 bases outside the gene matches.

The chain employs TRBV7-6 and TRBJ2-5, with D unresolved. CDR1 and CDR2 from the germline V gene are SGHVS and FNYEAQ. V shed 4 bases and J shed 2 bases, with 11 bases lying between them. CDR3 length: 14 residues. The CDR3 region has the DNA TGTGCCAGCAGCTCGGGCAGCTTTCAAGAGACCCAGTACTTC. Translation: CASSSGSFQETQYF.

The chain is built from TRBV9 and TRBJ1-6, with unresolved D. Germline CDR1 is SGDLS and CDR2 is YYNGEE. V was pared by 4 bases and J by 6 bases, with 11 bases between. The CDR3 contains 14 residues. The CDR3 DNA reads TGTGCCAGCAGCTCCTGGTTGGTTAATTCACCCCTCCACTTT. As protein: CASSSWLVNSPLHF.

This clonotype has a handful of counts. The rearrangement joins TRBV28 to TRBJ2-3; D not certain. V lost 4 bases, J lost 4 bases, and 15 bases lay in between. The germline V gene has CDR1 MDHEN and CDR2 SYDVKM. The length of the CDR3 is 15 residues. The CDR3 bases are TGTGCCAGCAGTTCCAATCCGGCGCTAGCAGATACGCAGTATTTT. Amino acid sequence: CASSSNPALADTQYF.

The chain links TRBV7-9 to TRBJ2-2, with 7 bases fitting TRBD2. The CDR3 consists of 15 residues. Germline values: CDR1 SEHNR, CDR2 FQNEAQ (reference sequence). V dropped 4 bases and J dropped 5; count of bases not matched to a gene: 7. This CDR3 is CASSSGEGRTGELFF. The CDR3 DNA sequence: TGTGCCAGCAGCTCGGGGGAGGGCCGTACCGGGGAGCTGTTTTTT.

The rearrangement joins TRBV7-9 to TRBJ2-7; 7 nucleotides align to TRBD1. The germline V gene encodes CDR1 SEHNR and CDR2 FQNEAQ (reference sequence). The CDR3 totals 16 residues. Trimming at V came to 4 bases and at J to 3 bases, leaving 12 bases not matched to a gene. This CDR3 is CASSSLWDSGVYEQYF. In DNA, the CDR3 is TGTGCCAGCAGCTCCCTTTGGGACAGCGGTGTCTACGAGCAGTACTTC.

As DNA, the CDR3 is TGTGCCAGCAGCTTAGTAGGCCAGGCGGCTAAGAACGAGCAGTACTTC. Residues: CASSLVGQAAKNEQYF. The chain is built from TRBV7-2 and TRBJ2-7; D is unclear. This CDR3 spans 16 amino acids. Per germline, CDR1 SGHTA and CDR2 FQGNSA. V shed 1 base and J shed 5 bases, with 18 bases lying between them.

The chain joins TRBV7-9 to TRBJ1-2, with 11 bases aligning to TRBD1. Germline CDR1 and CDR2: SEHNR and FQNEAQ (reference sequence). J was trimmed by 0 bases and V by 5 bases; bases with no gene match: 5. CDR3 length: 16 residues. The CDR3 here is CASSGDRGNTNYGYTF. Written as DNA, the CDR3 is TGTGCCAGCAGCGGGGACAGGGGGAATACTAACTATGGCTACACCTTC. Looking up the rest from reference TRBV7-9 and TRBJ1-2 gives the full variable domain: DTGVSQNPRHKITKRGQNVTFRCDPISEHNRLYWYRQTLGQGPEFLTYFQNEAQLEKSRLLSDRFSAERPKGSFSTLEIQRTEQGDSAMYLCASSGDRGNTNYGYTFGSGTRLTVV.

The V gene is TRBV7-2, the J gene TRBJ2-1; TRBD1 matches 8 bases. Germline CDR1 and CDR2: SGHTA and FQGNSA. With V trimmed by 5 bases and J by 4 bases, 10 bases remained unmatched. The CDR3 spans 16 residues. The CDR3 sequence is CASSPRQGKRYNEQFF. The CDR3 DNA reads TGTGCCAGCAGCCCCCGACAGGGGAAAAGGTACAATGAGCAGTTCTTC.

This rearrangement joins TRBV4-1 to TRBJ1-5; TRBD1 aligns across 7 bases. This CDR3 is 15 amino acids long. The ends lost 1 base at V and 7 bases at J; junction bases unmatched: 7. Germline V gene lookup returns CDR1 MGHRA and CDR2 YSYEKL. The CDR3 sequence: CASSQVAGGDQPQHF. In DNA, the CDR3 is TGCGCCAGCAGCCAAGTGGCAGGGGGTGACCAGCCCCAGCATTTT.

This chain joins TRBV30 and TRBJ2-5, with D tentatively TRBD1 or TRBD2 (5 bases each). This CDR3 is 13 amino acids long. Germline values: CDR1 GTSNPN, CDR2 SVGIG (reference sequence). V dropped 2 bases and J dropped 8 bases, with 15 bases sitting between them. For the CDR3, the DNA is TGTGCCTGGAGTACGGGACCCCTGAGTACCCAGTACTTC. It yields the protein CAWSTGPLSTQYF.

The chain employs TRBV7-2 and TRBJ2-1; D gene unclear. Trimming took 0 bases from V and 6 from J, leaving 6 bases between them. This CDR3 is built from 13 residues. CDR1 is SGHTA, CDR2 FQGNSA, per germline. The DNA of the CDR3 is TGTGCCAGCAGCTTAGCGCAGCCCAATGAGCAGTTCTTC. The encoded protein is CASSLAQPNEQFF.

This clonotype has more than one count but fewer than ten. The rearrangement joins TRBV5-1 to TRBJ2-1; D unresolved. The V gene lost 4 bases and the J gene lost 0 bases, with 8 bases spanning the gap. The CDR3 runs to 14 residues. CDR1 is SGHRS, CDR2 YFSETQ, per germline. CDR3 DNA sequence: TGCGCCAGCAGCGCCCTTAGCTCCTACAATGAGCAGTTCTTC. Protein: CASSALSSYNEQFF. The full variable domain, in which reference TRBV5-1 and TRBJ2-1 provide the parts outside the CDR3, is KAGVTQTPRYLIKTRGQQVTLSCSPISGHRSVSWYQQTPGQGLQFLFEYFSETQRNKGNFPGRFSGRQFSNSRSEMNVSTLELGDSALYLCASSALSSYNEQFFGPGTRLTVL.

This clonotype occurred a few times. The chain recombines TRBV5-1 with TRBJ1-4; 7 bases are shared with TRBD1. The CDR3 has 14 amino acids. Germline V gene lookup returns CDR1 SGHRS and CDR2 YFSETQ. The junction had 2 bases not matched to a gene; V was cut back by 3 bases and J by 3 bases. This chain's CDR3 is CASSSGGPNEKLFF. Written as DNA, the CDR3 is TGCGCCAGCAGCTCAGGGGGTCCTAATGAAAAACTGTTTTTT.

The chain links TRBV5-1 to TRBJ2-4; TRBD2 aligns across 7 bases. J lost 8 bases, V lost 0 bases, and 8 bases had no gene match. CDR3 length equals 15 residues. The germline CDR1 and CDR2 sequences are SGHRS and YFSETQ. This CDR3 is CASSLGAGVRDIQYF. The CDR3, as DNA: TGCGCCAGCAGCTTGGGTGCGGGAGTTCGAGACATTCAGTACTTC.

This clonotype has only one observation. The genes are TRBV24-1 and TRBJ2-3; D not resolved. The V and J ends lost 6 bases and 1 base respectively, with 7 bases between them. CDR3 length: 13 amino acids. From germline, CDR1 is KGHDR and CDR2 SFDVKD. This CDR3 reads CATSSDGTDTQYF. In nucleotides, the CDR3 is TGTGCCACCAGTTCGGATGGCACAGATACGCAGTATTTT.

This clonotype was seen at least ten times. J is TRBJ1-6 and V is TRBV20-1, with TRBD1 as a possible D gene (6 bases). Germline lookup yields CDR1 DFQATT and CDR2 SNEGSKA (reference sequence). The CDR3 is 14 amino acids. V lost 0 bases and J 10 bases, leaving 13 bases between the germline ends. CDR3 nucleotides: TGCAGTGCTAGAGAAACAGGGCTAGGCTCACCCCTCCACTTT. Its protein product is CSARETGLGSPLHF.

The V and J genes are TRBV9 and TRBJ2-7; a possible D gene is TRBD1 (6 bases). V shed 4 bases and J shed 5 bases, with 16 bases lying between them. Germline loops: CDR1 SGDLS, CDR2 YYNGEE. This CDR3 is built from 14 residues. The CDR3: CASSPGAGVHEQYF. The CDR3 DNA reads TGTGCCAGCAGCCCTGGGGCAGGGGTCCACGAGCAGTACTTC.

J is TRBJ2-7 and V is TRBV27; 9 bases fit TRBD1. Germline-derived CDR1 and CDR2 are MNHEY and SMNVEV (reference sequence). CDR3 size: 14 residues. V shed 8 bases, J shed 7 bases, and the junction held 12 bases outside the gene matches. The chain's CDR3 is CASGIGTGRWEQYF. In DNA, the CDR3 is TGTGCCAGCGGGATTGGGACAGGGCGGTGGGAGCAGTACTTC.

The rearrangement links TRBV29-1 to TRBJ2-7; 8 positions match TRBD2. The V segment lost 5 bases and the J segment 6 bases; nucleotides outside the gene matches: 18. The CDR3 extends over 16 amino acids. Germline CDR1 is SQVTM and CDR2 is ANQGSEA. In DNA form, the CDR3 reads TGCAGCGTTACCAGCACGCTCAGCGGGGGCCCCTCCGAGCAGTACTTC. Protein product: CSVTSTLSGGPSEQYF.

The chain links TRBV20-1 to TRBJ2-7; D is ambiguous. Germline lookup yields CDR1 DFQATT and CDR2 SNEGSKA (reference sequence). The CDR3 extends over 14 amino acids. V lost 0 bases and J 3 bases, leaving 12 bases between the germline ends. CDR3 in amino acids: CSARDRQTYYEQYF. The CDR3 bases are TGCAGTGCTAGAGATAGGCAGACTTACTACGAGCAGTACTTC.

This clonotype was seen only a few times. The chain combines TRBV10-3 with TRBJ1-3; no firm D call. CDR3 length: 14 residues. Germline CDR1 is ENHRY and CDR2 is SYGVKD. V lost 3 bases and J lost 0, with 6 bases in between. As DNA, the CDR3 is TGTGCCATCAGTGATCATAGCTCTGGAAACACCATATATTTT. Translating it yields CAISDHSSGNTIYF.

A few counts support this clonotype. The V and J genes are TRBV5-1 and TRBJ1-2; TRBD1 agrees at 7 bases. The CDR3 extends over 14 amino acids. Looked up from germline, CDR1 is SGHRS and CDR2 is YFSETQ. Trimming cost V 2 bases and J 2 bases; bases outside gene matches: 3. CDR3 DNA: TGCGCCAGCAGCTTCCTAGGGGGCAACTATGGCTACACCTTC. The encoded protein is CASSFLGGNYGYTF.

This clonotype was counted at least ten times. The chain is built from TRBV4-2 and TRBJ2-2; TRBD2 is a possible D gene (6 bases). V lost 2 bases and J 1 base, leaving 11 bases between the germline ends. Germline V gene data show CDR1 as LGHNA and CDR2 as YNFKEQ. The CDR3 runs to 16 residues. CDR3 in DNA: TGTGCCAGCAGCCAACGGAGGGTTCAGAACACCGGGGAGCTGTTTTTT. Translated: CASSQRRVQNTGELFF.

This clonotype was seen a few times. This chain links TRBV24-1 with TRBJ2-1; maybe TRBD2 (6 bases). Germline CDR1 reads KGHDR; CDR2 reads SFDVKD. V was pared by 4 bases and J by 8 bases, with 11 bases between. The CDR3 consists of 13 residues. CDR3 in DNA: TGTGCCACCAGTGAAACCTTAGCGGATGAGCAGTTCTTC. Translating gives CATSETLADEQFF.

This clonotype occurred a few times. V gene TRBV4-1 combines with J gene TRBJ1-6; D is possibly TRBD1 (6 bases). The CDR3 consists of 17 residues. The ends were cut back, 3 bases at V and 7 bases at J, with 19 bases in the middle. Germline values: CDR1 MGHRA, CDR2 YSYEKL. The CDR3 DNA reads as TGCGCCAGCAGCCACAAAGGGCGGGGGCTTATCAATTCACCCCTCCACTTT. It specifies CASSHKGRGLINSPLHF.

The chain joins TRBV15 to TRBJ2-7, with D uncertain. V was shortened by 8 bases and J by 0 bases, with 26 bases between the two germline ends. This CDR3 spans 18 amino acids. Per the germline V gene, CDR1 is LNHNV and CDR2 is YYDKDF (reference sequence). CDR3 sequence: CATSQRGGSTWSSYEQYF. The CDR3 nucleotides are TGTGCCACCTCCCAACGAGGTGGTAGCACCTGGAGCTCCTACGAGCAGTACTTC.

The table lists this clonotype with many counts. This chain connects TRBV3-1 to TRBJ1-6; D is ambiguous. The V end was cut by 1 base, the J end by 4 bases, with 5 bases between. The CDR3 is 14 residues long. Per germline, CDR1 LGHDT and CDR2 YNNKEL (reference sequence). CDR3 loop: CASSQVLYNSPLHF. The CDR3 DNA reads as TGTGCCAGCAGCCAAGTCCTGTATAATTCACCCCTCCACTTT. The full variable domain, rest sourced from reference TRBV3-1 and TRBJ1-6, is DTAVSQTPKYLVTQMGNDKSIKCEQNLGHDTMYWYKQDSKKFLKIMFSYNNKELIINETVPNRFSPKSPDKAHLNLHINSLELGDSAVYFCASSQVLYNSPLHFGNGTRLTVT.

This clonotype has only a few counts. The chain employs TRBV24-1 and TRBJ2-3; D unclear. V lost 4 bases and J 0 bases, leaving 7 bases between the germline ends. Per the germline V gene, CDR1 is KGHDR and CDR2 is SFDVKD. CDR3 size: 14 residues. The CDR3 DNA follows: TGTGCCACCAGTGAGCCTGCAAGCACAGATACGCAGTATTTT. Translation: CATSEPASTDTQYF.

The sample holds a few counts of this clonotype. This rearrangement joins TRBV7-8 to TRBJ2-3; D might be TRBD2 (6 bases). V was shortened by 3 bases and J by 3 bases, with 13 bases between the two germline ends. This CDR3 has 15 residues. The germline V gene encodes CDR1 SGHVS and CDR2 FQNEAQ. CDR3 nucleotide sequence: TGTGCCAGCAGCTTCTGGCGGGATTTGACAGATACGCAGTATTTT. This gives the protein CASSFWRDLTDTQYF.